Sequencing of this T cell receptor beta chain was carried out in a study of T-cell reconstitution after alpha-beta-depleted transplantation in children. Study-wide points: Elevated TCRbeta diversity at day 60 was traced, in some patients, to surviving recipient T cells and thymic progenitors. The authors attributed T-cell counts and diversity one year after transplant mostly to newly produced T cells. Several hundred expanded graft clones reportedly gave rise to the alpha-beta T cells present about two months after transplant.

With V trimmed by 3 bases and J by 5 bases, 11 bases remained unmatched. CDR3 length: 17 amino acids. From germline, CDR1 is LNHNV and CDR2 YYDKDF (reference sequence). Unique molecular identifiers were built into the TCRbeta library. TCRdb itself ran the PCR reads through MiXCR, one entry per CDR3 protein. The top ten clones hold around 2.2% of a sample with about 590,000 distinct CDR3 sequences, roughly 13% of them seen once. With respect to this clonotype: Its target is not known.

The chain recombines TRBV15 with TRBJ1-5; 9 bases are a match to TRBD1. This material consisted of PBMCs, mostly from graft donor cells, taken 360 days after TCRalphabeta/CD19-depleted stem cell transplant. The source of this sequence is a male patient between 5 and 17 years old who had a stem cell transplant for acute myeloid leukemia, so the T cells may come from the graft donor. The CDR3 sequence: CATSRDRIQGADQPQHF. The CDR3 DNA reads TGTGCCACCAGCAGGGACCGAATACAGGGGGCGGATCAGCCCCAGCATTTT. The full variable domain, with the rest looked up from reference TRBV15 and TRBJ1-5, is DAMVIQNPRYQVTQFGKPVTLSCSQTLNHNVMYWYQQKSSQAPKLLFHYYDKDFNNEADTPDNFQSRRPNTSFCFLDIRSPGLGDTAMYLCATSRDRIQGADQPQHFGDGTRLSIL.